This T cell receptor (beta chain) was observed in a study of T cells in Graves' hyperthyroidism and ophthalmopathy. RNA transcripts were the template for amplifying TCR beta CDR3 regions. During a first-round RT-PCR of the TCR CDR3, the HTBI primer set was used. TCRdb processed the multiplex PCR reads anew with MiXCR; each CDR3 protein has one entry. This table has some 510,000 distinct CDR3 sequences, 35% to 55% appearing once. The CDR3 consists of 12 residues. Germline lookup yields CDR1 KGHDR and CDR2 SFDVKD. About this clonotype: One end of the junction does not line up with germline, which may come from a read error.

V usage is TRBV24-1 and J usage is TRBJ1-4, with D unclear. Sequenced sample: peripheral blood or thyroid tissue (not recorded which). This sequence was found in a woman between 18 and 30 years old with Graves' hyperthyroidism. CDR3: CASSLFNEKLFF. CDR3 DNA sequence: TGTGCCAGCAGTTTATTCAATGAAAAACTGTTTTTT.